Listed here are 25 T cell receptor beta chains from one sample, sequenced in a study of spatial heterogeneity in lung cancer. Each CDR3 protein gets one entry after TCRdb re-called the 5' RACE reads with MiXCR. The sample lists approximately 41,000 distinct CDR3 sequences, roughly 10% occurring once. Specified time point: blood at routine non-recurrence follow-up after resection. The sequenced sample was PBMCs, obtained at follow-up. The receptors come from a female donor with early-stage non-small cell lung cancer.

This chain connects TRBV11-2 to TRBJ1-4, with D maybe TRBD1 (6 bases). Germline CDR1 and CDR2: SGHAT and FQNNGV. The CDR3 covers 14 residues. With 5 bases removed from V and 7 bases from J, the gap between germline ends came to 14 bases. DNA of the CDR3: TGTGCCAGCAGCCCTCAGGGGTTGGGTGAAAAACTGTTTTTT. This translates into CASSPQGLGEKLFF.

Concerning this clonotype: A read error may be the cause here, since a much bigger clone is one base away. This chain uses TRBV7-8 with TRBJ1-6, with D possibly being TRBD1 (5 bases). Looked up from germline, CDR1 is SGHVS and CDR2 is FQNEAQ. The CDR3 covers 14 residues. The CDR3 nucleotides read TGTGCCGGCAGCTTACCAGGGAACAATTCACCCCTCCACTTT. Protein product: CAGSLPGNNSPLHF. Full variable domain (rest looked up from reference TRBV7-8 and TRBJ1-6): GAGVSQSPRYKVAKRGQDVALRCDPISGHVSLFWYQQALGQGPEFLTYFQNEAQLDKSGLPSDRFFAERPEGSVSTLKIQRTQQEDSAVYLCAGSLPGNNSPLHFGNGTRLTVT.

The J gene is TRBJ2-5, the V gene TRBV12-3 or TRBV12-4; D unresolved. V lost 6 bases and J lost 5, with 7 bases in between. The CDR3 runs to 11 residues. The CDR3 loop reads CASSKHETQYF. Written as DNA, the CDR3 is TGTGCCAGCAGCAAACACGAGACCCAGTACTTC.

V is TRBV4-2 and J is TRBJ2-1; perhaps D is TRBD1 or TRBD2 (5 bases each). CDR3 length: 14 amino acids. Trimming took 1 base from V and 5 from J, leaving 9 bases between them. The germline V gene has CDR1 LGHNA and CDR2 YNFKEQ. The CDR3 is CASSQGDANNEQFF. Here the CDR3 DNA reads TGTGCCAGCAGCCAAGGGGACGCCAACAATGAGCAGTTCTTC.

The V and J genes are TRBV6-2 or TRBV6-3 and TRBJ2-7, with D unclear. With 7 bases removed from V and 3 bases from J, the gap between germline ends came to 16 bases. Germline V gene lookup returns CDR1 MNHEY and CDR2 SVGEGT. This CDR3 region has 14 residues. CDR3 amino acids: CASTETRVDYEQYF. CDR3 in DNA: TGTGCCAGCACCGAAACCCGGGTTGACTACGAGCAGTACTTC.

This clonotype was picked up many times. The chain recombines TRBV20-1 with TRBJ2-3, with 8 bases fitting TRBD2. The CDR3 covers 14 residues. V lost 5 bases to trimming and J lost 2 bases; unmatched junction nucleotides: 6. Germline V lookup: CDR1 DFQATT, CDR2 SNEGSKA (reference sequence). The CDR3 spells CSAVGRGVTDTQYF. The CDR3 DNA follows: TGCAGTGCTGTGGGGCGGGGGGTCACAGATACGCAGTATTTT.

There are many counts of this clonotype. V gene TRBV19 combines with J gene TRBJ1-1; 10 bases fit TRBD1. Germline CDR1 LNHDA, CDR2 SQIVND (reference sequence). This CDR3 has 13 amino acids. The V gene end was trimmed by 9 bases and the J gene end by 8 bases; junction bases not matched to a gene: 9. Here the CDR3 DNA reads TGTGCCAGCCGCCGGGACAGGGGAACGGAAGCTTTCTTT. Amino acid sequence: CASRRDRGTEAFF. Looking up the rest from reference TRBV19 and TRBJ1-1 gives the full variable domain: DGGITQSPKYLFRKEGQNVTLSCEQNLNHDAMYWYRQDPGQGLRLIYYSQIVNDFQKGDIAEGYSVSREKKESFPLTVTSAQKNPTAFYLCASRRDRGTEAFFGQGTRLTVV.

V and J are TRBV5-6 and TRBJ2-3; 8 bases match TRBD1. CDR3 length: 15 amino acids. J was trimmed by 1 base and V by 0 bases; bases with no gene match: 1. The germline V gene encodes CDR1 SGHDT and CDR2 YYEEEE. The CDR3 sequence: CASSLATGGTDTQYF. The CDR3 DNA reads TGTGCCAGCAGCTTGGCGACAGGGGGCACAGATACGCAGTATTTT.

This clonotype was seen only a few times. The gene calls are TRBV5-1 and TRBJ2-7; D not resolved. V lost 0 bases, J lost 2 bases, and 18 bases lay in between. The germline gives CDR1 SGHRS, CDR2 YFSETQ. This CDR3 has 17 residues. The CDR3 nucleotides read TGCGCCAGCAGCTTGGGAGTTAGAGGCCGTGCCCCCTACGAGCAGTACTTC. Translation: CASSLGVRGRAPYEQYF.

This clonotype occurred many times. The CDR3 sequence is CAISDRNEQFF. In DNA form, the CDR3 reads TGTGCCATCAGTGACCGAAATGAGCAGTTCTTC. The rearrangement links TRBV10-3 to TRBJ2-1; no reliable D call. Germline V gene lookup returns CDR1 ENHRY and CDR2 SYGVKD. V lost 3 bases and J 7 bases, leaving 4 bases between the germline ends. CDR3 length: 11 residues.

This clonotype was counted ten times or more. This chain uses TRBV3-1 with TRBJ2-7, with 8 positions matching TRBD1. Germline CDR1 and CDR2: LGHDT and YNNKEL (reference sequence). The CDR3 is 16 amino acids. The V and J ends lost 5 bases and 3 bases, in that order; junction bases with no gene match: 12. The CDR3 protein is CASSDHSRQGNYEQYF. CDR3 nucleotide sequence: TGTGCCAGCAGCGATCACTCCAGACAGGGGAACTACGAGCAGTACTTC.

This clonotype appeared a few times. The chain carries TRBV12-3 or TRBV12-4 and TRBJ2-2; D is possibly TRBD1 or TRBD2 (5 bases each). V dropped 0 bases and J dropped 4 bases, with 21 bases sitting between them. The CDR3 contains 19 residues. The CDR3 region is CASSLATPGPPPSTGELFF. CDR3 coding DNA: TGTGCCAGCAGTTTAGCCACACCGGGACCTCCTCCCAGCACCGGGGAGCTGTTTTTT.

For this clonotype: One junction end disagrees with the germline gene, perhaps due to a read error. The gene calls are TRBV7-3 and TRBJ2-1; D is tentatively TRBD1 or TRBD2 (5 bases each). Germline loops: CDR1 SGHTA, CDR2 FQGTGA. CDR3 length: 16 amino acids. The CDR3 reads CASSSVGTGGANAQFF. DNA for the CDR3: TGTGCCAGCAGCTCGGTAGGGACGGGCGGAGCTAATGCGCAGTTCTTC.

This clonotype was counted at least ten times. The rearrangement uses TRBV27 and TRBJ2-7; D unclear. V was pared by 4 bases and J by 4 bases, with 8 bases between. Germline-derived CDR1 and CDR2 are MNHEY and SMNVEV (reference sequence). The CDR3 length is 12 residues. In DNA form, the CDR3 reads TGTGCCAGCAGTTCCAACTGGTACGAGCAGTACTTC. As protein: CASSSNWYEQYF.

This clonotype has at least ten counts. The chain is built from TRBV12-3 or TRBV12-4 and TRBJ2-3; no clear D gene. V was clipped by 7 bases and J by 6 bases, with 14 bases between them. This CDR3 comprises 13 residues. The CDR3 protein is CASTPDAGDTQYF. The CDR3 nucleotides read TGTGCCAGCACCCCGGACGCCGGTGATACGCAGTATTTT.

This clonotype was recorded many times. J is TRBJ2-5 and V is TRBV29-1; 9 nucleotides align to TRBD2. Trimming took 4 bases from V and 5 from J; bases not matched to a gene: 8. The CDR3 is made up of 14 amino acids. Germline V CDR1 and CDR2: SQVTM, ANQGSEA. CDR3 in DNA: TGCAGCGTTGTCTCCGGCCTAGCGGGGGAGACCCAGTACTTC. This encodes CSVVSGLAGETQYF.

This clonotype has a count of ten or more. This chain connects TRBV12-3 or TRBV12-4 to TRBJ2-1, with D possibly called TRBD1 or TRBD2 (5 bases each). V lost 6 bases and J lost 0, with 15 bases in between. CDR3 size: 16 residues. CDR3 in amino acids: CASRPGPLSSYNEQFF. In DNA, the CDR3 is TGTGCCAGCAGACCGGGACCACTCAGCTCCTACAATGAGCAGTTCTTC.

This clonotype occurred many times. This chain links TRBV7-2 with TRBJ1-5; D is undetermined. Trimming cost V 1 base and J 3 bases, with 10 bases left between them. CDR1 is SGHTA and CDR2 is FQGNSA in the germline V gene. The CDR3 totals 15 residues. This CDR3 reads CASSLERGFNQPQHF. The CDR3 region has the DNA TGTGCCAGCAGCTTAGAGCGCGGATTCAATCAGCCCCAGCATTTT.

This clonotype was detected many times. The chain is built from TRBV28 and TRBJ1-1; no clear D gene. Germline assignment: CDR1 MDHEN and CDR2 SYDVKM. This CDR3 is built from 12 residues. V was shortened by 8 bases and J by 3 bases, with 10 bases between the two germline ends. The chain's CDR3 is CASLSRYTEAFF. CDR3 in DNA: TGTGCCAGCTTAAGCAGATACACTGAAGCTTTCTTT.

The table lists this clonotype with many counts. The gene calls are TRBV7-8 and TRBJ2-1, with D perhaps matching TRBD1 or TRBD2 (5 bases each). Germline loops: CDR1 SGHVS, CDR2 FQNEAQ. The CDR3 runs 19 residues. Trimming stripped 5 bases from V and 2 bases from J, with 25 bases between. CDR3 protein: CASSVLRDVSTATYNEQFF. In DNA form, the CDR3 reads TGTGCCAGCAGCGTACTCCGGGACGTGTCCACGGCCACCTACAATGAGCAGTTCTTC.

The chain is built from TRBV10-3 and TRBJ2-5; 15 positions match TRBD2. Germline trimming cut 11 bases from V and 5 bases from J; bases unmatched to any gene: 18. Germline CDR1 is ENHRY and CDR2 is SYGVKD. The length of the CDR3 is 18 residues. The CDR3, as DNA: TGTGCCTCACCCCACGGGGGACTAGCGGGGGGCCAAGGGGAGACCCAGTACTTC. This sequence encodes CASPHGGLAGGQGETQYF.

This clonotype was recorded many times. The genes are TRBV7-9 and TRBJ2-3; TRBD1 aligns across 7 bases. CDR3 size: 15 residues. Unmatched junction bases numbered 6, after V lost 4 bases and J lost 2 bases. Germline V gene lookup returns CDR1 SEHNR and CDR2 FQNEAQ (reference sequence). In DNA form, the CDR3 reads TGTGCCAGCAGCTCCGCGACAGGGTACACAGATACGCAGTATTTT. The encoded protein is CASSSATGYTDTQYF.

This clonotype appeared a few times. This sequence joins TRBV20-1 and TRBJ2-5; D unresolved. Germline assignment: CDR1 DFQATT and CDR2 SNEGSKA (reference sequence). The CDR3 runs to 13 residues. V lost 2 bases and J 0 bases, leaving 7 bases between the germline ends. The CDR3 DNA is TGCAGTGCTAGAAAAGGGTACCAAGAGACCCAGTACTTC. It translates to CSARKGYQETQYF.

This clonotype was observed a few times. This sequence joins TRBV28 and TRBJ1-2, with D perhaps matching TRBD1 (6 bases). The CDR3 has 12 amino acids. The V end was cut by 10 bases, the J end by 3 bases, with 12 bases between. CDR1 is MDHEN, CDR2 SYDVKM, per germline. CDR3 amino acids: CATEGGYYGYTF. The CDR3 nucleotides are TGTGCCACCGAGGGGGGGTACTATGGCTACACCTTC.

This clonotype was detected only a few times. The rearrangement uses TRBV28 and TRBJ2-7, with a weak D call TRBD2 (6 bases). Per germline, CDR1 MDHEN and CDR2 SYDVKM. Trimming removed 8 bases at V and 3 bases at J, with 14 bases between. The CDR3 consists of 13 residues. CDR3 coding DNA: TGTGCCAGCGTTGCTGGGGGGAACTACGAGCAGTACTTC. Its protein is CASVAGGNYEQYF.